This T cell receptor (beta chain) appears in the sequencing data of a study of shared clonotypes between healthy human individuals. CD45RO negativity and positive selection for CCR7 defined naive CD8 cells, a population that excluded terminally differentiated effector memory CD45RA+ cells. Generated by immunoSEQ multiplex PCR, the TCRdb table keeps only in-frame clones and is missing some. Of roughly 2,000,000 clones in the sample, around 95% are singletons; the top ten hold more than 1.5%. Sequencing input: naive CD8+ T cells from PBMCs. This sequence was found in a man between 18 and 35 years old in good health. Some clones in this sample may be carry-over from other donors' samples.

The CDR3 DNA is TGTGCCAGCAGCGACTATGAAAAACTGTTTTTT. It is translated as CASSDYEKLFF. The chain carries TRBV7-9 and TRBJ1-4; D is ambiguous. Germline values: CDR1 SEHNR, CDR2 FQNEAQ (reference sequence). Trimming cost V 5 bases and J 6 bases, with 4 bases left between them. CDR3 length: 11 amino acids.